The source of this T cell receptor beta chain is a study of cytomegalovirus exposure and HLA in healthy donors. Study-wide context: An earlier analysis identified 117 million unique TCR beta sequences in about 200 million T cells. Study outcomes and limitations: Among CMV-associated TCR beta chains, most appeared HLA-restricted in a later analysis. Per a later analysis, roughly 17,000 TCR beta sequences showed association with HLA alleles at 0.05 false discovery rate.

The CDR3 has 16 amino acids. CDR1 and CDR2 from the germline V gene are SEHNR and FQNEAQ (reference sequence). Concerning this clone: As yet, its antigen is unknown. Compared with germline, one end of the junction differs, possibly owing to a read error.

It was with 60 Vbeta and 13 Jbeta primers that the PCR ran. Clones were read by immunoSEQ multiplex PCR, and TCRdb kept only the in-frame ones, dropping some. This table has 100,000 to 150,000 clones, roughly 68% appearing once. The rearrangement links TRBV7-9 to TRBJ2-1; a possible D gene is TRBD2 (6 bases). Sequences were obtained from PBMCs. This TCR derives from a woman between 50 and 59 years old in good health and CMV-seropositive. The CDR3 nucleotides are TGTTCCAGCAGCTCCACCCTCGGGCGGGGTAGCAATGAGCAGTTCTTC. Translating it yields CSSSSTLGRGSNEQFF.